Listed below are T cell receptor beta chains from one sample, sequenced in a study of prognosis after radiotherapy for stage I lung cancer. TCRdb itself ran the multiplex PCR reads through MiXCR, one entry per CDR3 protein. The repertoire consists of 20,000 or so distinct CDR3 sequences, with roughly two fifths occurring once and the leading ten covering around 29%. Sequencing used PBMCs, obtained before or after stereotactic body radiation therapy (not recorded which). These receptors were taken from a donor at least 50 years old with non-small cell lung cancer. The CDR3 runs from the conserved cysteine through the conserved F or W. The D gene is left open where the match is weak. Expanded clones are given a class, and other clones once, few, many or no size at all.

V gene	D gene	clone size	J gene	CDR3 protein	CDR3 DNA
TRBV24-1	TRBD2	medium-sized	TRBJ2-3	CATSDPRLAGGITDTQYF	TGTGCCACCAGTGATCCTAGACTAGCGGGAGGGATCACAGATACGCAGTATTTT
TRBV28	.	.	TRBJ1-2	CASAYGEGGVYGYTF	TGTGCCAGCGCGTATGGAGAGGGGGGTGTTTATGGCTACACCTTC
TRBV18	.	.	TRBJ2-1	CASSPPDLPRYNEQFF	TGTGCCAGCTCACCACCAGATTTACCTAGGTACAATGAGCAGTTCTTC
TRBV12-3/TRBV12-4	.	many	TRBJ2-2	CASSFAGSIGELFF	TGTGCCAGCAGTTTCGCGGGTTCTATCGGGGAGCTGTTTTTT
TRBV19	TRBD1	medium-sized	TRBJ2-3	CASIPSPGQGAKTDTQYF	TGTGCCAGTATACCCAGCCCCGGGCAGGGGGCTAAGACAGATACGCAGTATTTT
TRBV4-3	.	.	TRBJ2-2	CASSQDGSVTVELFF	TGCGCCAGCAGCCAAGACGGTAGCGTGACCGTGGAGCTGTTTTTT
TRBV9	TRBD2	many	TRBJ2-1	CASSVGNSGRADNEQFF	TGTGCCAGCAGCGTAGGGAACAGCGGGAGGGCCGACAATGAGCAGTTCTTC
TRBV7-2	.	many	TRBJ2-3	CASSLGVLRTDTQYF	TGTGCCAGCAGCTTAGGGGTGCTGAGAACAGATACGCAGTATTTT
TRBV6-1	.	.	TRBJ1-5	CASSERGQFGNQPQHF	TGTGCCAGCAGTGAAAGAGGGCAGTTTGGCAATCAGCCCCAGCATTTT
TRBV13	.	many	TRBJ2-7	CASSSSQGRFYEQYF	TGTGCCAGCAGCTCCTCGCAGGGGAGGTTCTACGAGCAGTACTTC
TRBV20-1	TRBD2	medium-sized	TRBJ2-3	CSAPLASGRTDTQYF	TGCAGTGCTCCCCTGGCTAGCGGGAGGACAGATACGCAGTATTTT
TRBV24-1	TRBD2	.	TRBJ2-1	CATSYSVVRAGTSYYNEQFF	TGTGCCACCAGTTATTCGGTCGTGAGGGCTGGGACTAGCTATTACAATGAGCAGTTCTTC
TRBV12-3/TRBV12-4	TRBD2	.	TRBJ2-2	CASRKTSGRGTGELFF	TGTGCCAGCCGCAAGACTAGCGGGAGAGGTACCGGGGAGCTGTTTTTT
TRBV6-9	.	.	TRBJ1-2	CASIYIRTEGNYGYTF	TGTGCCAGCATTTATATTCGGACAGAGGGCAACTATGGCTACACCTTC
TRBV4-3	TRBD1	many	TRBJ1-1	CASTDRGRSPEAFF	TGCGCCAGCACGGACAGGGGGCGTAGTCCTGAAGCTTTCTTT
TRBV5-1	TRBD1	once	TRBJ1-2	CASSLGQGAINYGYTF	TGCGCCAGCAGCCTAGGACAGGGGGCAATAAACTATGGCTACACCTTC
TRBV11-2	TRBD1	few	TRBJ1-2	CASTRLTGGSGYTF	TGTGCCAGCACGCGATTGACAGGGGGCTCTGGCTACACCTTC
TRBV5-1	.	.	TRBJ1-1	CASSLVGTESFF	TGCGCCAGCAGCTTGGTGGGCACTGAATCTTTCTTT
TRBV29-1	TRBD2	many	TRBJ2-1	CSVAVPSGSRFF	TGCAGCGTTGCCGTTCCTAGCGGGAGTCGTTTCTTC
TRBV19	.	.	TRBJ2-2	CASSIYHGTWELFF	TGTGCCAGTAGTATATATCACGGCACCTGGGAGCTGTTTTTT
TRBV12-3/TRBV12-4	.	.	TRBJ1-2	CASSFYLGGGTYGYTF	TGTGCCAGCAGTTTTTACTTAGGGGGGGGAACTTATGGCTACACCTTC
TRBV7-9	.	many	TRBJ1-1	CASSLGAGLTTEAFF	TGTGCCAGCAGCTTAGGGGCAGGGCTCACCACTGAAGCTTTCTTT
TRBV11-3	.	medium-sized	TRBJ2-7	CASSARSGTASYEQYF	TGTGCCAGCAGCGCGCGTTCCGGGACGGCCTCCTACGAGCAGTACTTC
TRBV24-1	.	.	TRBJ1-1	CATRASGTANTEAFF	TGTGCCACCAGAGCATCCGGGACTGCGAACACTGAAGCTTTCTTT
TRBV11-1	.	.	TRBJ2-7	CASSLSSGYEQYF	TGTGCCAGCAGCTTATCCAGCGGCTACGAGCAGTACTTC
TRBV9	TRBD2	medium-sized	TRBJ2-2	CASSVAPTSGYPNTGELFF	TGTGCCAGCAGCGTAGCCCCGACTAGCGGGTATCCGAACACCGGGGAGCTGTTTTTT
TRBV7-9	.	many	TRBJ2-7	CASSSPLTAFYEQYF	TGTGCCAGCAGCTCCCCCCTGACAGCCTTCTACGAGCAGTACTTC
TRBV28	.	medium-sized	TRBJ2-1	CASSLAEEADEQFF	TGTGCCAGCAGTTTAGCGGAGGAGGCCGATGAGCAGTTCTTC
TRBV19	.	many	TRBJ2-1	CASRASWSPYNEQFF	TGTGCCAGTAGGGCTAGCTGGTCCCCATACAATGAGCAGTTCTTC
TRBV6-1	.	many	TRBJ1-2	CASAKVHGYTF	TGTGCCAGCGCAAAGGTGCATGGCTACACCTTC
TRBV7-6	TRBD2	many	TRBJ2-1	CASSSGLANEQFF	TGTGCCAGCAGCTCCGGACTAGCGAATGAGCAGTTCTTC
TRBV11-3	.	many	TRBJ2-7	CASSPYRTYEQYF	TGTGCCAGCAGCCCCTACAGGACCTACGAGCAGTACTTC
TRBV28	.	.	TRBJ2-3	CASSWGSSGTDTQYF	TGTGCCAGCAGTTGGGGGTCTAGCGGCACAGATACGCAGTATTTT